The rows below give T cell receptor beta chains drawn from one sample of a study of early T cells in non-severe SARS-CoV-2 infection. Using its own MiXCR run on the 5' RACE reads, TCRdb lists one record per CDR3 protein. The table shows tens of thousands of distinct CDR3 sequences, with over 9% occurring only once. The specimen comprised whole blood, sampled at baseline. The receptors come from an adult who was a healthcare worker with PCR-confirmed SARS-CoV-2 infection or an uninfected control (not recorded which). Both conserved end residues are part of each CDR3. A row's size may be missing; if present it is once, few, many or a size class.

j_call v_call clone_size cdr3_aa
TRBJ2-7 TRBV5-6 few CASRRGRTAYEQYF
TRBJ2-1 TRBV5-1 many CASGKSRAGEQFF
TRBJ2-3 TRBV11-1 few CASSLEGAPTDTQYF
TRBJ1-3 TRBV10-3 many CAISWTENSGNTIYF
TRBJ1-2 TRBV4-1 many CASSQDSSGRYYGYTF
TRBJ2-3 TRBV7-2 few CASTQSSDTQYF
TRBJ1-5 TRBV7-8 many CASSLVQGNQPQHF
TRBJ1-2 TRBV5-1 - CASSLLPAYGYTF
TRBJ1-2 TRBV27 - CASSLTGDGYGYTF
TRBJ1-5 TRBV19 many CASSMTGNQPQHF
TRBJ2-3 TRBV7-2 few CASSPGLAGGLSDTQYF
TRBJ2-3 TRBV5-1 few CASSLERTGGTDTQYF
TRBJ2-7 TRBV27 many CASSSAGAYEQYF
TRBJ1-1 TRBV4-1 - CASSQEEGNTEAFF
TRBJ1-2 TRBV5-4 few CASSLTGVLYGYTF
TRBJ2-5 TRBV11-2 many CASSLSDWQETQYF
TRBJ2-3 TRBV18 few CASSVSDTQYF
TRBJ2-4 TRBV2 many CASSGLIRTGLNIQYF
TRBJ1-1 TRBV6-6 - CASSYRPGNTEAFF
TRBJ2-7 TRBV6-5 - CASSYYGGSDYEQYF
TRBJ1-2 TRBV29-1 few CSVESRYGYTF
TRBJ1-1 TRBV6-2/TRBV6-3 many CASSYYGMNTEAFF
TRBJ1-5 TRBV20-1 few CSAWRLNQPQHF
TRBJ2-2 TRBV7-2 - CASSRQTGDAGELFF
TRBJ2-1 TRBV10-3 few CAISEMGLAGSKNEQFF
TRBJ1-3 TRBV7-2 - CASSSAGGNTIYF
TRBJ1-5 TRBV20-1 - CSARMGQRTGQQHF
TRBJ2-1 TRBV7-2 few CASSLRVGDEQFF
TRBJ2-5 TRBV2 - CASKGTGGGETQYF
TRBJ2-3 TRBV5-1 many CASSLGQNTDTQYF
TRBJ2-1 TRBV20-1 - CSARDRGAGGPDEQFF
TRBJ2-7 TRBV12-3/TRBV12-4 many CASSLSVTYEQYF
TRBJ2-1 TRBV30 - CASVTLANEQFF
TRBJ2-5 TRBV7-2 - CASSLGLVGETQYF
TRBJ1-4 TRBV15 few CATSRERGEGEKLFF
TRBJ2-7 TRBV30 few CAWRTLYEQYF
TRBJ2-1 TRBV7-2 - CASSSKQGQFSLNEQFF
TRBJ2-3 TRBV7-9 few CASSQGQGRDTQYF
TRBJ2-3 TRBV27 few CASSLIPGRTADTQYF
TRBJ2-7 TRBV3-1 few CASSQGADEQYF
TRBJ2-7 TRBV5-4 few CASNRGTGDREQYF
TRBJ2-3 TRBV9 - CASSPRLAGGPTDTQYF
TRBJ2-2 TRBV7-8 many CASSLAIAGGDTGELFF
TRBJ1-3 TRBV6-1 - CASSVAGGISGNTIYF
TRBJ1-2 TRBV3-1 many CASSQVGSGYGYTF
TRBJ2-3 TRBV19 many CASSPHSGGYTDTQYF
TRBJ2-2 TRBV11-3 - CASGSNTGELFF
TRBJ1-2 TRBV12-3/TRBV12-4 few CASSPTPARGYTF
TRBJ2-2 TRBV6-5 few CASSLYRENTGELFF
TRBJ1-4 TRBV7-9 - CASTTPQGATNEKLFF
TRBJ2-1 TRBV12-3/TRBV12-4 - CASSFWGGSYNEQFF
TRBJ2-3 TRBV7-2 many CASSLERTDTQYF
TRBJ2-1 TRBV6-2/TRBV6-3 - CASNGLGNNEQFF
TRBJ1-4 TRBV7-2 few CASSLAVHNEKLFF